This entry lists 3 T cell receptor beta chains sequenced from one sample in a study of cytomegalovirus exposure and HLA in healthy donors. Primers: 60 Vbeta forward and 13 Jbeta reverse. TCRdb's copy holds only in-frame clones and misses some; the assay was immunoSEQ multiplex PCR. The data show about 160,000 clones, around two thirds seen once. The specimen was PBMCs. These receptors all come from a middle-aged man in good health and CMV-seronegative.

This clone was picked up one time. The CDR3 loop is CASSVQGAQPQHF. DNA of the CDR3: TGTGCCAGTAGTGTACAGGGGGCGCAGCCCCAGCATTTT. The chain employs TRBV19 and TRBJ1-5; TRBD1 agrees at 9 bases. Trimming cost V 5 bases and J 7 bases; bases outside gene matches: 3. The germline gives CDR1 LNHDA, CDR2 SQIVND (reference sequence). CDR3 length: 13 residues.

A few counts support this clone. This chain connects TRBV19 to TRBJ2-5, with TRBD1 matching over 7 bases. Trimming removed 3 bases from V and 6 bases from J; junction bases left unmatched: 7. This CDR3 is 14 amino acids long. Per the germline V gene, CDR1 is LNHDA and CDR2 is SQIVND (reference sequence). The CDR3 DNA reads TGTGCCAGTAGTATTCGAGAGGGGGCGAAGACCCAGTACTTC. Amino acids: CASSIREGAKTQYF.

The chain couples TRBV5-4 to TRBJ1-5, with no clear D. Germline assignment: CDR1 SGHNT and CDR2 YYREEE (reference sequence). Trimming took off 0 bases at V and 3 bases at J, with 10 bases between the two ends. This CDR3 region has 15 residues. This chain's CDR3 is CASSLDGGLNQPQHF. CDR3 in DNA: TGTGCCAGCAGCTTGGATGGAGGCCTCAATCAGCCCCAGCATTTT.